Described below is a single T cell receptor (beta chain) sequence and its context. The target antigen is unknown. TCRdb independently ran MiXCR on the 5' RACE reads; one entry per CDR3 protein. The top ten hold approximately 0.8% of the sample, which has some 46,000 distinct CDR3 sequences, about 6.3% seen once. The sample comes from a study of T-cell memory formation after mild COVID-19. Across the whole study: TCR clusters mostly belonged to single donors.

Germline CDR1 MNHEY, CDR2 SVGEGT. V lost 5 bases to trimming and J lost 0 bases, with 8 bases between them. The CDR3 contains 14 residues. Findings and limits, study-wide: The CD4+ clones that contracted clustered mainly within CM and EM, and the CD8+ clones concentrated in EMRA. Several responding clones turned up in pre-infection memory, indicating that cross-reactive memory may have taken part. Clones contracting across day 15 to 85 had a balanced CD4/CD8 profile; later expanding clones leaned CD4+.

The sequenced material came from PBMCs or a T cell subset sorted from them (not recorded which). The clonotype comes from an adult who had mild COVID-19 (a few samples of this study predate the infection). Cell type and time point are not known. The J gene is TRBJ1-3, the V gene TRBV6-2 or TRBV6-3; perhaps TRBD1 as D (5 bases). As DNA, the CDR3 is TGTGCCAGCAGTCGTGGGGGCTCTGGAAACACCATATATTTT. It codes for CASSRGGSGNTIYF.